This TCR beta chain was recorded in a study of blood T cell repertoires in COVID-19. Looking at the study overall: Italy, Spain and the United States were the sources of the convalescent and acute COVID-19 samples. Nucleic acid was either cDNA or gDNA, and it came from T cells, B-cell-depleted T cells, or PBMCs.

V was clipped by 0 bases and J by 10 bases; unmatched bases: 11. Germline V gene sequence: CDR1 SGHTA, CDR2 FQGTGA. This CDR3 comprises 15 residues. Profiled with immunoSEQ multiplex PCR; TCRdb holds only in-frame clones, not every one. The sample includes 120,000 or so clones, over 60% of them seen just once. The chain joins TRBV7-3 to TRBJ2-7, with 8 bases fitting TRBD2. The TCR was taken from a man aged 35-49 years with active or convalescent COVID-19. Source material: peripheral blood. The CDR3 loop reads CASSLTGGSGVTQYF. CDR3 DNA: TGTGCCAGCAGCTTAACGGGGGGTAGCGGGGTTACTCAGTACTTC.